The 28 T cell receptor beta chains reported below all come from one sample, sequenced in a study of neoadjuvant anti-PD-1 for oral cavity cancer. Method: immunoSEQ multiplex PCR; TCRdb's copy keeps in-frame clones and lacks some. The sample includes tens of thousands of clones, around 83% seen only once; the top ten take 3.4%. Here the sequenced sample was PBMCs, taken before nivolumab (anti-PD-1) treatment. The receptors were sampled from a person aged 40 to 85 with oral cavity squamous cell carcinoma.

This chain's CDR3 is CASSPAGSEQYF. CDR3 sequence (DNA): TGTGCCAGCAGTCCCGCAGGGTCCGAGCAGTACTTC. V and J are TRBV6-6 and TRBJ2-7, with D possibly TRBD1 on 5 matching bases. CDR3 length: 12 amino acids. CDR1 is MNHNY, CDR2 SVGAGI, per germline (reference sequence). V shed 5 bases and J shed 6 bases, with 11 bases lying between them.

This clone was seen once. This chain joins TRBV11-2 and TRBJ1-1, with D possibly matching TRBD1 (5 bases). CDR3 size: 14 residues. Germline lookup yields CDR1 SGHAT and CDR2 FQNNGV. Trimming left V 3 bases short and J 10 bases short, with 18 bases between. CDR3 sequence (DNA): TGTGCCAGCAGCTTCGGACGCTCTTTGAGGGGAGCTTTCTTT. This gives the protein CASSFGRSLRGAFF.

The rearrangement joins TRBV6-1 to TRBJ2-7; D is possibly TRBD2 (6 bases). The ends were cut back, 3 bases at V and 3 bases at J, with 9 bases in the middle. The germline gives CDR1 MNHNS, CDR2 SASEGT. The CDR3 runs to 13 residues. This chain's CDR3 is CASSDVGGYEQYF. Written as DNA, the CDR3 is TGTGCCAGCAGTGACGTCGGGGGCTACGAGCAGTACTTC.

The chain carries TRBV5-5 and TRBJ2-7; TRBD1 might be the D (5 bases). Trimming left V 4 bases short and J 3 bases short, with 11 bases between. Per germline, CDR1 SGHKS and CDR2 YYEKEE (reference sequence). This CDR3 is 13 amino acids long. In nucleotides, the CDR3 is TGTGCCAGCAGCCCGCCACAGGTCTACGAGCAGTACTTC. Amino acid sequence: CASSPPQVYEQYF.

This clone showed up just once. The J gene is TRBJ2-3, the V gene TRBV5-1, with D perhaps TRBD2 (7 bases). Trimming shortened V by 1 base and J by 5 bases, and 14 bases separated the two germline ends. In germline, CDR1 is SGHRS, CDR2 YFSETQ. This CDR3 region has 15 residues. The CDR3 region has the DNA TGCGCCAGCAGCTTGAGGGGGGGCCTGATAGATACGCAGTATTTT. Its protein is CASSLRGGLIDTQYF.

This clone has just a few counts. The V and J genes are TRBV7-8 and TRBJ2-3, with 11 bases aligning to TRBD1. The J segment lost 4 bases and the V segment lost 0 bases, leaving 6 bases of the junction unmatched. From germline, CDR1 is SGHVS and CDR2 FQNEAQ. The CDR3 runs 17 residues. The CDR3 DNA reads as TGTGCCAGCAGCTTAGCGCCCTGGGACAGGGGGGCAGATACGCAGTATTTT. It specifies CASSLAPWDRGADTQYF.

The rearrangement links TRBV6-6 to TRBJ2-3, with 9 bases aligning to TRBD2. Germline V gene sequence: CDR1 MNHNY, CDR2 SVGAGI (reference sequence). CDR3 length: 15 residues. The trim removed 4 bases at V and 3 bases at J, leaving 5 bases unmatched. The chain's CDR3 is CASSSGLARTDTQYF. The CDR3 DNA sequence: TGTGCCAGCAGTTCAGGACTAGCGCGGACAGATACGCAGTATTTT.

The rearrangement joins TRBV4-1 to TRBJ1-1; 10 bases agree with TRBD1. V was pared by 3 bases and J by 3 bases, with 4 bases of the junction left unmatched. The CDR3 extends over 15 amino acids. Per the germline V gene, CDR1 is MGHRA and CDR2 is YSYEKL. This CDR3 reads CASSQDDRGHTEAFF. In nucleotides, the CDR3 is TGCGCCAGCAGCCAGGACGACAGGGGGCACACTGAAGCTTTCTTT.

The V call is TRBV27, the J call TRBJ2-7, with TRBD1 matching 7 bases. The CDR3 sequence is 14 residues long. Germline V gene lookup returns CDR1 MNHEY and CDR2 SMNVEV (reference sequence). The V gene end was trimmed by 5 bases and the J gene end by 3 bases; junction bases not matched to a gene: 7. For the CDR3, the DNA is TGTGCCAGCAGTCCGGACAGGACCCTCTACGAGCAGTACTTC. Protein: CASSPDRTLYEQYF.

The rearrangement joins TRBV6-5 to TRBJ2-7; D is possibly TRBD1 or TRBD2 (7 bases each). The CDR3 extends over 15 amino acids. Germline V gene data show CDR1 as MNHEY and CDR2 as SVGAGI. With 1 base removed from V and 5 bases from J, the gap between germline ends came to 15 bases. The DNA for the CDR3 is TGTGCCAGCAGTTACTTGGGAGGGGGCAACCACGAGCAGTACTTC. Translated, it gives CASSYLGGGNHEQYF.

This chain connects TRBV11-2 to TRBJ1-3; D unresolved. Trimming shortened V by 4 bases and J by 2 bases, and 9 bases separated the two germline ends. The germline V gene has CDR1 SGHAT and CDR2 FQNNGV. This CDR3 contains 14 residues. The CDR3 sequence is CASSSLGTGNTIYF. CDR3 nucleotide sequence: TGTGCCAGCAGCTCCTTGGGGACTGGAAACACCATATATTTT. The full variable domain, completed using reference TRBV11-2 and TRBJ1-3, is EAGVAQSPRYKIIEKRQSVAFWCNPISGHATLYWYQQILGQGPKLLIQFQNNGVVDDSQLPKDRFSAERLKGVDSTLKIQPAKLEDSAVYLCASSSLGTGNTIYFGEGSWLTVV.

The chain combines TRBV7-9 with TRBJ2-3; tentatively, D is TRBD2 (6 bases). The CDR3 sequence is 14 residues long. Trimming stripped 3 bases from V and 5 bases from J, with 12 bases between. Germline V lookup: CDR1 SEHNR, CDR2 FQNEAQ (reference sequence). The CDR3 loop is CASSFTSNLDTQYF. Written as DNA, the CDR3 is TGTGCCAGCAGCTTTACTAGCAATCTAGATACGCAGTATTTT.

The J gene is TRBJ1-4, the V gene TRBV7-9, with a possible D match to TRBD1 (6 bases). CDR1 and CDR2 from the germline V gene are SEHNR and FQNEAQ (reference sequence). V was shortened by 5 bases and J by 2 bases, with 15 bases between the two germline ends. The CDR3 consists of 16 residues. The CDR3 coding sequence is TGTGCCAGCAGCCCGCGGGGGCTCGGGACTAATGAAAAACTGTTTTTT. It encodes CASSPRGLGTNEKLFF.

J is TRBJ1-1 and V is TRBV18; no definite D call. Trimming took 1 base from V and 8 from J, leaving 11 bases between them. CDR1 and CDR2 from the germline V gene are KGHSH and LQKENI. The CDR3 is 13 residues long. CDR3 bases: TGTGCCAGCTCACCACGATGGCCGGAAGAAGCTTTCTTT. It yields the protein CASSPRWPEEAFF. The variable domain in full, with the rest retrieved from reference TRBV18 and TRBJ1-1, is NAGVMQNPRHLVRRRGQEARLRCSPMKGHSHVYWYRQLPEEGLKFMVYLQKENIIDESGMPKERFSAEFPKEGPSILRIQQVVRGDSAAYFCASSPRWPEEAFFGQGTRLTVV.

V is TRBV6-1 and J is TRBJ2-3, with D perhaps matching TRBD1 (5 bases). Trimming cost V 4 bases and J 5 bases, with 19 bases left between them. This CDR3 is built from 16 residues. Germline CDR1 and CDR2: MNHNS and SASEGT. This CDR3 reads CASSAPGFRAEDTQYF. DNA for the CDR3: TGTGCCAGCAGTGCACCGGGCTTCAGGGCGGAAGATACGCAGTATTTT.

The chain couples TRBV11-2 to TRBJ1-4; no firm D call. This CDR3 is built from 13 residues. The germline V and J ends were trimmed by 8 bases and 3 bases, with 10 bases remaining between them. Per germline, CDR1 SGHAT and CDR2 FQNNGV. This chain's CDR3 is CASASSPNEKLFF. In nucleotides, the CDR3 is TGTGCCAGCGCCAGCAGCCCTAATGAAAAACTGTTTTTT.

The rearrangement links TRBV11-3 to TRBJ2-3, with no clear D. V was cut by 4 bases and J by 2 bases, with 10 bases left in between. The CDR3 extends over 14 amino acids. Germline CDR1 and CDR2: SGHNT and YENEEA. CDR3 residues: CASSWKGSTDTQYF. In nucleotides, the CDR3 is TGTGCCAGCAGCTGGAAAGGGTCCACAGATACGCAGTATTTT.

This rearrangement joins TRBV11-2 to TRBJ1-1; TRBD1 might be the D (5 bases). The CDR3 length is 15 residues. The germline V gene encodes CDR1 SGHAT and CDR2 FQNNGV. Deletions cut 5 bases from V and 1 base from J, with 14 bases between. CDR3 DNA sequence: TGTGCCAGCAGCGTACGCCGGGGCCAGAACACTGAAGCTTTCTTT. It is translated as CASSVRRGQNTEAFF.

A few counts support this clone. The chain couples TRBV19 to TRBJ2-7, with D possibly being TRBD1 or TRBD2 (6 bases each). This CDR3 is built from 15 residues. In germline, CDR1 is LNHDA, CDR2 SQIVND (reference sequence). Trimming removed 7 bases from V and 5 bases from J, with 21 bases in between. The CDR3 loop is CASTLRGDPGNEQYF. In DNA, the CDR3 is TGTGCCAGTACCCTAAGGGGGGACCCTGGGAACGAGCAGTACTTC.

This chain uses TRBV27 with TRBJ2-1; 13 bases are shared with TRBD2. The CDR3 extends over 16 amino acids. Germline CDR1 is MNHEY and CDR2 is SMNVEV (reference sequence). V trimming: 4 bases; J trimming: 7 bases; junction bases outside the gene matches: 7. The CDR3 nucleotides are TGTGCCAGCAGTTCCAGGACTAGCGGGAGTTCTAATGAGCAGTTCTTC. It specifies CASSSRTSGSSNEQFF.

The chain carries TRBV7-9 and TRBJ2-4; TRBD1 agrees at 9 bases. After removal of 4 bases from V and 5 bases from J, the junction contained 3 bases not matched to a gene. The germline V gene encodes CDR1 SEHNR and CDR2 FQNEAQ (reference sequence). The CDR3 is made up of 14 amino acids. The CDR3 DNA is TGTGCCAGCAGCTACCGGGACAGGGAAAACATTCAGTACTTC. This sequence encodes CASSYRDRENIQYF. The full variable domain, rest sourced from reference TRBV7-9 and TRBJ2-4, is DTGVSQNPRHKITKRGQNVTFRCDPISEHNRLYWYRQTLGQGPEFLTYFQNEAQLEKSRLLSDRFSAERPKGSFSTLEIQRTEQGDSAMYLCASSYRDRENIQYFGAGTRLSVL.

This chain uses TRBV10-2 with TRBJ2-2, with 9 bases aligning to TRBD1. The CDR3 is 14 residues long. J was trimmed by 3 bases and V by 10 bases; bases with no gene match: 6. Germline V gene data show CDR1 as WSHSY and CDR2 as SAAADI. The CDR3 DNA is TGCGCCACTCTCGGGACAGGGCACACCGGGGAGCTGTTTTTT. This codes for CATLGTGHTGELFF.

The genes are TRBV7-6 and TRBJ1-1; the D is unclear. Germline CDR1 reads SGHVS; CDR2 reads FNYEAQ. The V gene lost 4 bases and the J gene lost 1 base, with 13 bases spanning the gap. The CDR3 covers 15 residues. Written as DNA, the CDR3 is TGTGCCAGCAGCTCAAGGTACAGCAGGAACACTGAAGCTTTCTTT. It specifies CASSSRYSRNTEAFF.

The CDR3 nucleotides are TGTGCCAGCAGATTACAGGGGTCCGGGGCCAACGTCCTGACTTTC. This translates into CASRLQGSGANVLTF. The chain combines TRBV6-6 with TRBJ2-6; 7 nucleotides match TRBD1. V trimming: 6 bases; J trimming: 4 bases; junction bases outside the gene matches: 6. Germline CDR1 is MNHNY and CDR2 is SVGAGI (reference sequence). The CDR3 runs to 15 residues.

This sequence joins TRBV5-4 and TRBJ1-6; 7 bases match TRBD1. J was trimmed by 1 base and V by 4 bases; bases with no gene match: 2. CDR1 and CDR2 from the germline V gene are SGHNT and YYREEE (reference sequence). This CDR3 region has 15 residues. The CDR3, as DNA: TGTGCCAGCAGCCAGGACAGGTCCTATAATTCACCCCTCCACTTT. It encodes CASSQDRSYNSPLHF. The entire variable domain, with the rest obtained from reference TRBV5-4 and TRBJ1-6, is as follows: ETGVTQSPTHLIKTRGQQVTLRCSSQSGHNTVSWYQQALGQGPQFIFQYYREEENGRGNFPPRFSGLQFPNYSSELNVNALELDDSALYLCASSQDRSYNSPLHFGNGTRLTVT.

V usage is TRBV10-1 and J usage is TRBJ2-3; D is unresolved. With 3 bases removed from V and 4 bases from J, the gap between germline ends came to 14 bases. This CDR3 has 15 residues. Per the germline V gene, CDR1 is WNHNN and CDR2 is SYGVQD (reference sequence). The CDR3 bases are TGCGCCAGCAGTGAAGGGTCAGGTCTCGCAGATACGCAGTATTTT. Protein: CASSEGSGLADTQYF.

The chain recombines TRBV27 with TRBJ2-7; 10 bases match TRBD2. The germline gives CDR1 MNHEY, CDR2 SMNVEV (reference sequence). The CDR3 spans 14 residues. V lost 6 bases and J lost 0; bases outside the gene matches: 2. CDR3 in DNA: TGTGCCAGCAGACTAGCGGGGCTCTCCTACGAGCAGTACTTC. Translated: CASRLAGLSYEQYF.

V and J are TRBV5-1 and TRBJ2-7; 8 bases align to TRBD2. Germline-derived CDR1 and CDR2 are SGHRS and YFSETQ. This CDR3 contains 13 residues. The junction had 2 bases not matched to a gene; V was cut back by 4 bases and J by 2 bases. This CDR3 is CASSPLAAYEQYF. The DNA for the CDR3 is TGCGCCAGCAGCCCACTAGCGGCCTACGAGCAGTACTTC.